This T cell receptor (beta chain) was recorded in a study of T cell repertoires in cytomegalovirus infection. The study, taken as a whole, reports: It was HLA-C-restricted CMV-specific TCR beta clonotypes that dominated the response ex vivo.

Notes on this clonotype: The antigen remains unidentified.

This CDR3 region has 11 residues. Trimming removed 6 bases from V and 10 bases from J, with 12 bases in between. The germline CDR1 and CDR2 sequences are MGHDK and SYGVNS. TCRdb reanalysed the reads using MiXCR and keeps one entry per CDR3 protein. This sample has roughly 180,000 distinct CDR3 sequences, with approximately 30% found just once. This clonotype originated in a human donor in good health (CMV status not recorded). Some clones in this sample may be carry-over from other donors' samples. Sequenced: PBMCs. This chain connects TRBV25-1 to TRBJ1-1, with unresolved D. The CDR3 spells CASSAYSGAFF. As DNA, the CDR3 is TGTGCCAGCAGCGCCTATTCAGGAGCTTTCTTT. Full variable domain (outside the CDR3, taken from reference TRBV25-1 and TRBJ1-1): EADIYQTPRYLVIGTGKKITLECSQTMGHDKMYWYQQDPGMELHLIHYSYGVNSTEKGDLSSESTVSRIRTEHFPLTLESARPSHTSQYLCASSAYSGAFFGQGTRLTVV.